Included here is one T cell receptor beta chain sequence, with context. Its cognate antigen is unknown. Germline CDR1 is SGHTA and CDR2 is FQGNSA. Trimming left V 4 bases short and J 3 bases short, with 9 bases between. CDR3 size: 13 residues. The sample is drawn from a study of CD8 T cells in ankylosing spondylitis. In making TCR beta libraries, quantitative 5'-RACE with molecular barcodes was used. TCRdb recomputed calls from the 5' RACE reads with MiXCR, one row per CDR3 protein. The sample yields under 850,000 distinct CDR3 sequences, around 17% seen once. Study findings and constraints: Matched synovial fluid from ankylosing spondylitis patients was reported to be enriched for disease-linked clones. Roughly 8 highly homologous variants formed a TCR beta motif that appeared characteristic of ankylosing spondylitis blood.

The V and J genes are TRBV7-2 and TRBJ2-5; D uncertain. The clonotype comes from a male donor with ankylosing spondylitis. Sequencing was carried out using blood, either unsorted or a sorted T cell fraction (not recorded which). For the CDR3, the DNA is TGTGCCAGCAGCTCGTTAGGGAAAGAGACCCAGTACTTC. Encoded protein: CASSSLGKETQYF.